This T cell receptor (beta chain) was profiled in a study of T cell responses to AZD1222 COVID-19 vaccine. Comment on this clone: Antigen: not known.

Germline V lookup: CDR1 MGHDK, CDR2 SYGVNS. The CDR3 contains 14 residues. V was pared by 7 bases and J by 14 bases, with 12 bases of the junction left unmatched. Broader study findings: Only six people who got AZD1222 tested seropositive at baseline.

Generated by immunoSEQ multiplex PCR, the TCRdb table keeps only in-frame clones and is missing some. The sample contains around 160,000 clones, about 91% of which appear only once. This material consisted of peripheral blood, taken on day 0 of AZD1222 vaccination. The origin of this receptor is an adult in good health. V usage is TRBV25-1 and J usage is TRBJ1-6; 9 bases fit TRBD1. The CDR3 sequence: CASTPTGGIAALHF. CDR3 DNA: TGTGCCAGCACTCCGACAGGGGGTATAGCGGCCCTCCACTTT.